This TCR beta chain was sequenced during a study of shared clonotypes between healthy human individuals. Study summary: Each donor contributed plates that comprised three CD4 naive, three CD4 memory, two CD8 naive and one CD8 memory. Study-wide results and caveats: Four donors held about 5% of naive CD4 clonotypes in common. Apart from blood, nothing was sampled; tissue repertoires likely differ.

The authors' processing: ImmunoSEQ sequences covered only the junction and lacked quality scores; filtering therefore differed. Using immunoSEQ multiplex PCR, the repertoire was profiled, and TCRdb retains in-frame clones only, with some absent. Clonal size and the V and J genes are those of that table, whereas D and trimming came from the DNA. The sample includes approximately 1.5 million clones, 98% to 99% of them seen just once. On this clone itself: Its antigen is currently unknown.

CDR1 SGHRS and CDR2 YFSETQ come from the germline V gene. The CDR3 has 15 amino acids. V lost 0 bases, J lost 5 bases, and 11 bases lay in between. The chain has TRBV5-1 and TRBJ2-2; D uncertain. This receptor was identified in a man younger than 40 in good health. Input material: naive CD4+ T cells sorted from blood. As for subset: CD45RA+ positively selected. The CDR3 region has the DNA TGCGCCAGCAGCTTGGACCGACTCGGGACCGGGGAGCTGTTTTTT. Protein sequence: CASSLDRLGTGELFF. The full variable domain, with the rest looked up from reference TRBV5-1 and TRBJ2-2, is KAGVTQTPRYLIKTRGQQVTLSCSPISGHRSVSWYQQTPGQGLQFLFEYFSETQRNKGNFPGRFSGRQFSNSRSEMNVSTLELGDSALYLCASSLDRLGTGELFFGEGSRLTVL.